This is a list of T cell receptor beta chains from one sample in a study of T cell responses to AZD1222 COVID-19 vaccine. Using immunoSEQ multiplex PCR, the repertoire was profiled, and TCRdb retains in-frame clones only, with some absent. The top ten hold roughly 1.7% of the sample, which has under 150,000 clones, around 90% seen once. The sample here was peripheral blood, taken 28 days after the second AZD1222 dose. These receptors all come from an adult who received the AZD1222 COVID-19 vaccine. CDR3s include the opening cysteine and the closing phenylalanine or tryptophan. D genes are given only for firm matches. Clone size is not always given. Where it is, it says once, few, many or a class for expanded clones.

clone_size d_call j_call v_call cdr3_aa cdr3_nt
NA TRBD1 TRBJ2-1 TRBV24-1 CATRHGTGGANEQFF TGTGCCACCAGACATGGGACAGGGGGGGCAAATGAGCAGTTCTTC
once NA TRBJ1-2 TRBV30 CAWNSGSYGYTF TGTGCCTGGAACTCCGGATCCTATGGCTACACCTTC
NA TRBD1 TRBJ1-1 TRBV27 CASSLVQGVTEAFF TGTGCCAGCAGTTTAGTCCAGGGGGTAACTGAAGCTTTCTTT
NA NA TRBJ2-7 TRBV18 CASSLTTLSSGVYEQYF TGTGCCAGCTCACTTACCACCTTGTCTAGTGGAGTCTACGAGCAGTACTTC
NA TRBD2 TRBJ2-7 TRBV11-2 CASSLLVSGVYEQYF TGTGCCAGCAGCTTACTGGTTAGCGGGGTCTACGAGCAGTACTTC
NA TRBD1 TRBJ1-1 TRBV6-5 CASRTWTGNTEAFF TGTGCCAGCAGGACCTGGACAGGGAACACTGAAGCTTTCTTT
NA NA TRBJ2-7 TRBV28 CASSSWDGLSYEQYF TGTGCCAGCAGTTCGTGGGACGGACTCTCCTACGAGCAGTACTTC
NA TRBD1 TRBJ1-5 TRBV6-1 CASSDGTGGFQPQHF TGTGCCAGCAGTGACGGGACAGGGGGGTTTCAGCCCCAGCATTTT
NA TRBD1 TRBJ2-1 TRBV30 CAWGQGIWNEQFF TGTGCCTGGGGACAGGGTATATGGAATGAGCAGTTCTTC
NA TRBD1 TRBJ1-1 TRBV28 CAGGQGNTEAFF TGTGCCGGGGGACAGGGGAACACTGAAGCTTTCTTT
NA NA TRBJ2-3 TRBV7-9 CASSLVVDTDTQYF TGTGCCAGCAGCTTAGTTGTTGATACAGATACGCAGTATTTT
NA NA TRBJ2-2 TRBV5-1 CASREDWGTGELFF TGCGCCAGCAGGGAGGATTGGGGCACCGGGGAGCTGTTTTTT
NA NA TRBJ1-2 TRBV7-9 CASSFSQRMGGYTF TGTGCCAGCAGCTTTTCTCAGCGGATGGGTGGCTACACCTTC
NA NA TRBJ1-1 TRBV7-9 CASSLNTEAFF TGTGCCAGCAGCTTGAACACTGAAGCTTTCTTT
NA TRBD2 TRBJ2-5 TRBV5-1 CASSWTSSGQETQYF TGCGCCAGCAGCTGGACCTCTAGCGGCCAAGAGACCCAGTACTTC
NA TRBD1 TRBJ1-2 TRBV5-1 CASSLAWDSGYTF TGCGCCAGCAGCTTGGCGTGGGACAGCGGCTACACCTTC
NA NA TRBJ1-2 TRBV7-2 CASSLVLDYGYTF TGTGCCAGCAGCTTAGTGTTGGACTATGGCTACACCTTC
NA TRBD1 TRBJ1-3 TRBV6-6 CASSQGRTGASSGNTIYF TGTGCCAGCAGTCAGGGGCGGACAGGGGCAAGCTCTGGAAACACCATATATTTT